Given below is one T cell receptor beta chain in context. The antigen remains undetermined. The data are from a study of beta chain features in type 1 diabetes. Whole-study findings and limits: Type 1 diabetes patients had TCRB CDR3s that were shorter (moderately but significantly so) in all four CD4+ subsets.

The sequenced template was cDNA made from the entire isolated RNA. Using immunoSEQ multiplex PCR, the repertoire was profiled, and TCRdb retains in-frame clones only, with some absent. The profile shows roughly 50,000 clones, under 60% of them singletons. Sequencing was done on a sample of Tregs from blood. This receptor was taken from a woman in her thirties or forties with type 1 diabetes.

CDR3 nucleotide sequence: TGTGCCAGCAGCTCCTATTACGAGCAGTACTTC. Its translation is CASSSYYEQYF. This chain uses TRBV7-9 with TRBJ2-7; unclear D gene. CDR3 length: 11 amino acids. The germline V and J ends were trimmed by 4 bases and 4 bases, with 5 bases remaining between them. CDR1 is SEHNR, CDR2 FQNEAQ, per germline (reference sequence).